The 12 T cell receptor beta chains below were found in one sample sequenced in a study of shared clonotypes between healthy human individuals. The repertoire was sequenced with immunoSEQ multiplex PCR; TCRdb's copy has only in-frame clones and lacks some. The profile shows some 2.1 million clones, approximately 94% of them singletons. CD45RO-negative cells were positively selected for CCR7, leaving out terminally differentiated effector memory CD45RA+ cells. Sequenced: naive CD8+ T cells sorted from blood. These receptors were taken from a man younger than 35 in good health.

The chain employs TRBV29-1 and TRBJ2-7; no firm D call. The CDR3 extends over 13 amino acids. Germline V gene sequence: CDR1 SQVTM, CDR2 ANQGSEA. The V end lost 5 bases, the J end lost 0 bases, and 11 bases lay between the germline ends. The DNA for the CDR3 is TGCAGCGTTCGGACCTATGGCTCCTACGAGCAGTACTTC. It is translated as CSVRTYGSYEQYF.

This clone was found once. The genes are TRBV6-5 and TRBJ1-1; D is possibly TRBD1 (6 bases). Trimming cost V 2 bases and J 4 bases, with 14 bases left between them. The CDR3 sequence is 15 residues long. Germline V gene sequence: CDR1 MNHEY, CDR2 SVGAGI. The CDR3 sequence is CASSYTGWDGTEAFF. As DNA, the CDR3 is TGTGCCAGCAGTTACACAGGGTGGGACGGCACTGAAGCTTTCTTT.

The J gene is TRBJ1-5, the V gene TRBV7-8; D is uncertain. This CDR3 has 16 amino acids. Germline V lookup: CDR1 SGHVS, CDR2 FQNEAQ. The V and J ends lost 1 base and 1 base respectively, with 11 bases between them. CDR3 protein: CASSLESRGSNQPQHF. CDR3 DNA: TGTGCCAGCAGCTTAGAGTCACGCGGGAGCAATCAGCCCCAGCATTTT.

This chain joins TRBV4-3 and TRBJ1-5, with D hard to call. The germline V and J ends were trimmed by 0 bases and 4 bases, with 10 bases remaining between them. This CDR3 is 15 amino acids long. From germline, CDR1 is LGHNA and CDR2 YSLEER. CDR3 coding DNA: TGCGCCAGCAGCCAAGATGGGCAGGTTAATCAGCCCCAGCATTTT. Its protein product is CASSQDGQVNQPQHF.

The CDR3 loop is CASSLTGTSGSYEQYF. CDR3 sequence (DNA): TGTGCCAGCAGCTTAACCGGGACTAGCGGGAGCTACGAGCAGTACTTC. This chain links TRBV13 with TRBJ2-7, with TRBD2 matching over 14 bases. From germline, CDR1 is PRHDT and CDR2 FYEKMQ (reference sequence). J gave up 3 bases and V 2 bases, and 3 bases lay outside the gene matches. CDR3 size: 16 residues.

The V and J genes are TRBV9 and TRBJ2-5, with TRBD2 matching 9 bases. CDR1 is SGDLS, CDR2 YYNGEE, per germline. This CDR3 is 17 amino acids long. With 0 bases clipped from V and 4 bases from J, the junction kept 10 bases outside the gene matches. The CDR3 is CASSVVASGILGETQYF. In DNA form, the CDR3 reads TGTGCCAGCAGCGTAGTTGCTAGCGGGATCTTAGGAGAGACCCAGTACTTC.

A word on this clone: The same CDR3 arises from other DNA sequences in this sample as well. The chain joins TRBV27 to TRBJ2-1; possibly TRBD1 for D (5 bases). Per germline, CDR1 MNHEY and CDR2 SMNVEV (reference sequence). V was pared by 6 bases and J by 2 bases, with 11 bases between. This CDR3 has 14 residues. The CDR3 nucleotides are TGTGCCAGCAGCCCCTCAGGGCCCTACAATGAGCAGTTCTTC. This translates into CASSPSGPYNEQFF.

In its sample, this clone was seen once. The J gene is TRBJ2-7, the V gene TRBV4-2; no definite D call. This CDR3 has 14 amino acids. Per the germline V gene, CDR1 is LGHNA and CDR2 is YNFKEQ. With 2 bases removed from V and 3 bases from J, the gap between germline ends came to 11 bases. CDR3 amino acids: CASSQIETIYEQYF. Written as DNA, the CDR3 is TGTGCCAGCAGCCAAATCGAAACTATCTACGAGCAGTACTTC.

The DNA of the CDR3 is TGTGCCAGCAGCTTATACGAGGGTAACGAGCAGTACTTC. It codes for CASSLYEGNEQYF. The rearrangement links TRBV7-9 to TRBJ2-7; TRBD2 might be the D (5 bases). The CDR3 extends over 13 amino acids. Germline values: CDR1 SEHNR, CDR2 FQNEAQ (reference sequence). Between the trimmed V and J ends, which lost 2 bases and 5 bases, there was a span of 10 bases.

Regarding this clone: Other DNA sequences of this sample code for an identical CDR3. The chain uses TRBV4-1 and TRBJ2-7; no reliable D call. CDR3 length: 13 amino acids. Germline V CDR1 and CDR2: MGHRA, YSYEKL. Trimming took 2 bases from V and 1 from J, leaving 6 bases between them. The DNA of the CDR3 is TGCGCCAGCAGCCAAAGCCCATCCTACGAGCAGTACTTC. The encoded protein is CASSQSPSYEQYF.

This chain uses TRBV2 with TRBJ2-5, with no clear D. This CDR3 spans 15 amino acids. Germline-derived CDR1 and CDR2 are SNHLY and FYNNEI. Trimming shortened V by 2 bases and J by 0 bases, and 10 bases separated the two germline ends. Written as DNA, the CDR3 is TGTGCCAGCAGTGAACTTGACCGGTACCAAGAGACCCAGTACTTC. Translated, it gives CASSELDRYQETQYF.

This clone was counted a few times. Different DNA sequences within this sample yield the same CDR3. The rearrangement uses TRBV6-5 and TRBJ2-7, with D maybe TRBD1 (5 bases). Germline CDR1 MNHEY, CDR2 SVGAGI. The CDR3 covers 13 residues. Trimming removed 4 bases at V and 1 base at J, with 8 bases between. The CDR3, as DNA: TGTGCCAGCAGTTTGACAGTTTCCTACGAGCAGTACTTC. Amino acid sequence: CASSLTVSYEQYF.